This TCR beta chain was profiled in a study of shared clonotypes between healthy human individuals. The naive CD8 population came from CD45RO-negative cells selected for CCR7, without terminally differentiated effector memory CD45RA+ cells. This CDR3 contains 13 residues. Germline CDR1 SGHDT, CDR2 YYEEEE. Trimming shortened V by 2 bases and J by 6 bases, and 12 bases separated the two germline ends. Data came from immunoSEQ multiplex PCR; TCRdb stores just in-frame clones and leaves some out. The data hold a few million clones, with just under 95% observed a single time. This sequence was found in a man younger than 35 in good health. Some clones in this sample may be carry-over from other donors' samples. The chain combines TRBV5-6 with TRBJ2-7; D may correspond to TRBD1 or TRBD2 (5 bases each). What was sequenced was naive CD8+ T cells from PBMCs. The CDR3: CASSFQGPPEQYF. In DNA form, the CDR3 reads TGTGCCAGCAGCTTCCAGGGACCACCCGAGCAGTACTTC.